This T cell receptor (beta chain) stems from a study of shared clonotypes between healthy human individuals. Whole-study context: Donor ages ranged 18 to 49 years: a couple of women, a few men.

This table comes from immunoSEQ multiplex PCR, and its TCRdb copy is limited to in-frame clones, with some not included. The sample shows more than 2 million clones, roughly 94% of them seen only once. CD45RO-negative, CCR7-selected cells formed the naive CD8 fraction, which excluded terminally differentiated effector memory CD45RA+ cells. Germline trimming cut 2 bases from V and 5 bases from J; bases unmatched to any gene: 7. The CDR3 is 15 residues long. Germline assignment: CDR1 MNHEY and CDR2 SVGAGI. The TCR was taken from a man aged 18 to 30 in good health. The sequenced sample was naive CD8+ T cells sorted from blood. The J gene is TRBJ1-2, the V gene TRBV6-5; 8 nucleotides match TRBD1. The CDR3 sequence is CASSYVPGQDYGYTF. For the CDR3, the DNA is TGTGCCAGCAGTTACGTCCCGGGACAGGATTATGGCTACACCTTC.